The present T cell receptor beta chain was sequenced within a study of blood T cell repertoires in COVID-19. CDR1 and CDR2 from the germline V gene are SEHNR and FQNEAQ (reference sequence). Trimming stripped 1 base from V and 9 bases from J, with 19 bases between. This CDR3 contains 16 residues. Data came from immunoSEQ multiplex PCR; TCRdb stores just in-frame clones and leaves some out. The top ten hold about 6.4% of the sample, which has about 90,000 clones, about three quarters seen once. In its sample, this clone was seen a few times. This sequence was found in a man between 65 and 85 years old with acute or convalescent COVID-19. The sequencing sample was made of peripheral blood. The rearrangement links TRBV7-9 to TRBJ2-1, with D possibly being TRBD1 (6 bases). DNA for the CDR3: TGTGCCAGCAGCTTAGGGGCTGGACAGATGGGCGGTGAGCAGTTCTTC. Translated: CASSLGAGQMGGEQFF. The full variable domain, completed using reference TRBV7-9 and TRBJ2-1, is DTGVSQNPRHKITKRGQNVTFRCDPISEHNRLYWYRQTLGQGPEFLTYFQNEAQLEKSRLLSDRFSAERPKGSFSTLEIQRTEQGDSAMYLCASSLGAGQMGGEQFFGPGTRLTVL.